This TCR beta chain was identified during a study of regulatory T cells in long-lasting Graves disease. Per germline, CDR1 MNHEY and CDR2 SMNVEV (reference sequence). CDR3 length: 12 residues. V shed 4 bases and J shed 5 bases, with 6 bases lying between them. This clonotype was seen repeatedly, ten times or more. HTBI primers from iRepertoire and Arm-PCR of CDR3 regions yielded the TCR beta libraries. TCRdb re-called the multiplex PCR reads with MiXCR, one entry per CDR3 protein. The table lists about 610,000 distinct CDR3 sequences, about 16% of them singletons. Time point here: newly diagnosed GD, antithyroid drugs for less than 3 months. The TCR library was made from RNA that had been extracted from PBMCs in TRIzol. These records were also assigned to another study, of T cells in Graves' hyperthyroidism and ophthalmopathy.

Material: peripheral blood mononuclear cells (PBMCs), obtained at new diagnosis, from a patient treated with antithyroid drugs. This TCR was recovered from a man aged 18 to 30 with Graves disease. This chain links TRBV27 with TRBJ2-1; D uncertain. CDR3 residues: CASSSVNNEQFF. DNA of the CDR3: TGTGCCAGCAGTTCCGTAAACAATGAGCAGTTCTTC.